What follows is one TCR beta chain and its context. Its antigen is as yet unknown. The data are from a study of beta chain features in type 1 diabetes. Across the whole study: All samples yielded around 98,000,000 examined sorted cells.

The authors sorted CD4+ naive, central memory, regulatory and stem cell-like memory cells via CD45RO/CCR7/CD25/CD127/CD95/CD27. Study-level findings and limits: Among patients with Type 1 diabetes, TCRB CDR3s were moderately but significantly shorter in every one of the four CD4+ subsets.

Expressed TCRB transcripts were sequenced because the entire RNA isolate underwent reverse transcription. The method was immunoSEQ multiplex PCR; TCRdb's version includes in-frame clones alone and lacks a portion of them. The table shows a few hundred thousand clones, with roughly 13% occurring only once. CDR1 and CDR2 (germline): SQVTM, ANQGSEA. V lost 7 bases and J 9 bases, leaving 13 bases between the germline ends. CDR3 size: 11 residues. The rearrangement uses TRBV29-1 and TRBJ1-3; D gene ambiguous. The clonotype comes from a woman between 18 and 29 years old with type 1 diabetes. The specimen was naive CD4+ T cells from blood. CDR3 region: CSGGRGGTIYF. CDR3 nucleotides: TGCAGCGGTGGGAGAGGAGGCACCATATATTTT.